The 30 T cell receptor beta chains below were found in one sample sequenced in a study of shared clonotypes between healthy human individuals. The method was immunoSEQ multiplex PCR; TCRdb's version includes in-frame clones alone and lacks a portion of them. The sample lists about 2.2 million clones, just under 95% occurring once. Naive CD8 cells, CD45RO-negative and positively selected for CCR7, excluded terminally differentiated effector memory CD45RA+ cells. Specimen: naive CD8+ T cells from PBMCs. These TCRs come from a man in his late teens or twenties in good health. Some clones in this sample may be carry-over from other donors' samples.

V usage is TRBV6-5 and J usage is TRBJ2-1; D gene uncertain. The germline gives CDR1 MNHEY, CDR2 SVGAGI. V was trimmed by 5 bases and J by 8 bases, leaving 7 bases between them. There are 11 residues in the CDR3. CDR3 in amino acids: CASSGPDEQFF. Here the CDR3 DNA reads TGTGCCAGCAGTGGGCCGGATGAGCAGTTCTTC.

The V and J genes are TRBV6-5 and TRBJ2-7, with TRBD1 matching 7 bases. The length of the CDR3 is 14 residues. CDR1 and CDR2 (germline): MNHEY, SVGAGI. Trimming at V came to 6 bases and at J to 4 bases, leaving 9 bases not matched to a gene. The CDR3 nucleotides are TGTGCCAGCAGCCCCGGGACAGAAGGGTACGAGCAGTACTTC. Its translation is CASSPGTEGYEQYF.

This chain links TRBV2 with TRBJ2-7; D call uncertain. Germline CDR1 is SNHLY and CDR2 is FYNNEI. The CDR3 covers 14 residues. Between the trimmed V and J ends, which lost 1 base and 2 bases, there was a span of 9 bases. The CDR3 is CASSEVLAAYEQYF. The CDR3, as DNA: TGTGCCAGCAGTGAAGTTTTGGCAGCCTACGAGCAGTACTTC.

DNA of the CDR3: TGTGCCAGCAGCTTGTTAGGAAGGAGGAATGAGCAGTTCTTC. It yields the protein CASSLLGRRNEQFF. The rearrangement joins TRBV5-5 to TRBJ2-1; TRBD2 might be the D (5 bases). Per germline, CDR1 SGHKS and CDR2 YYEKEE (reference sequence). V lost 1 base and J lost 7, with 12 bases in between. The CDR3 loop spans 14 amino acids.

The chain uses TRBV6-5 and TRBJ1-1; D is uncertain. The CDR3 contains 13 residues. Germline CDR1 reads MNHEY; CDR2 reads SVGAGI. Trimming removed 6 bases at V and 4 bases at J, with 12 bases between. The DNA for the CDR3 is TGTGCCAGCAGCCAGTTTCGGGGCACTGAAGCTTTCTTT. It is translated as CASSQFRGTEAFF.

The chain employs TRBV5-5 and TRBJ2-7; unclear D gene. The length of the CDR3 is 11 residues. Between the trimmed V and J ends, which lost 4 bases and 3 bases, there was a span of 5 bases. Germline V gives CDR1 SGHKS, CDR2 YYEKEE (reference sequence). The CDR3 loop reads CASSIHYEQYF. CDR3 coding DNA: TGTGCCAGCAGCATCCACTACGAGCAGTACTTC.

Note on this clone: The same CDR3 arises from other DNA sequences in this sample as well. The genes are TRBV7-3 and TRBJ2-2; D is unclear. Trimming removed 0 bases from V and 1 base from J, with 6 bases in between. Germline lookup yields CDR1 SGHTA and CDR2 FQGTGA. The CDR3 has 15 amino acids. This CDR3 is CASSLTGGNTGELFF. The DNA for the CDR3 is TGTGCCAGCAGCTTAACCGGCGGGAACACCGGGGAGCTGTTTTTT.

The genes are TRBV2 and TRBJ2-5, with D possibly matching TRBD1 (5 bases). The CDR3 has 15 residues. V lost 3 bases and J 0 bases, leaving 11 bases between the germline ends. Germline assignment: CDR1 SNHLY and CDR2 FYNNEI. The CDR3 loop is CASSEGQVNQETQYF. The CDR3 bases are TGTGCCAGCAGTGAGGGGCAGGTCAACCAAGAGACCCAGTACTTC.

CDR3 nucleotides: TGTGCCAGCAGCTGGGACAGGGACCTCTACGAGCAGTACTTC. It yields the protein CASSWDRDLYEQYF. This chain links TRBV5-6 with TRBJ2-7; TRBD1 agrees at 9 bases. The germline CDR1 and CDR2 sequences are SGHDT and YYEEEE. This CDR3 has 14 residues. V gave up 3 bases and J gave up 3 bases; unmatched junction bases: 4.

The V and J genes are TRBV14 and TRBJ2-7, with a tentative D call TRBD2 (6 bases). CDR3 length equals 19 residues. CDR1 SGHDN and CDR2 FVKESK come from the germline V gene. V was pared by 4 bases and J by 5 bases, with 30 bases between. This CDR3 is CASSPGMVAATGALDEQYF. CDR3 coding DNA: TGTGCCAGCAGCCCAGGGATGGTAGCGGCCACGGGAGCACTGGACGAGCAGTACTTC.

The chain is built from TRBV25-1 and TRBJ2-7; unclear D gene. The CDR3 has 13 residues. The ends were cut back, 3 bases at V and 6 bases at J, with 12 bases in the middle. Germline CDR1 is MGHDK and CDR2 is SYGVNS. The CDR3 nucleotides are TGTGCCAGCAGTGAGGGTCCTTGGGGCGAGCAGTACTTC. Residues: CASSEGPWGEQYF.

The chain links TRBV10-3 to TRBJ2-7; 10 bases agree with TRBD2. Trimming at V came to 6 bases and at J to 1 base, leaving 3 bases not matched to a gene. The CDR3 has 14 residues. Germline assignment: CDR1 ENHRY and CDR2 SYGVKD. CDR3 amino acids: CAIREGLASYEQYF. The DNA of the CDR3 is TGTGCCATCAGAGAGGGACTAGCGTCCTACGAGCAGTACTTC.

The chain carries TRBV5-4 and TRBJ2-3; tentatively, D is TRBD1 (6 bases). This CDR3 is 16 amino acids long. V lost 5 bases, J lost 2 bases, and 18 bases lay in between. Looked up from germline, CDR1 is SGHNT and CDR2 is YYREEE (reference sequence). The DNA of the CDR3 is TGTGCCAGCAGTCCGACGACGACAGGACCCACAGATACGCAGTATTTT. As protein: CASSPTTTGPTDTQYF.

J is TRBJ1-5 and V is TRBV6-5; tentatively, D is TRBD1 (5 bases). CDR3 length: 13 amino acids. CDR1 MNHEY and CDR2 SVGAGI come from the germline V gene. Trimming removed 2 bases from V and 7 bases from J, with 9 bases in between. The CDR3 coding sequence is TGTGCCAGCAGTTACAGGGGAGGCCAGCCCCAGCATTTT. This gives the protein CASSYRGGQPQHF.

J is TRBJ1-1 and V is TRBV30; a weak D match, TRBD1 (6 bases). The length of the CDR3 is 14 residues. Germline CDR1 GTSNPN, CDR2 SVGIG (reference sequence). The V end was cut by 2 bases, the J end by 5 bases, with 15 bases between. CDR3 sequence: CAWSPRQDWTEAFF. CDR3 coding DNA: TGTGCCTGGAGTCCCCGACAGGATTGGACTGAAGCTTTCTTT.

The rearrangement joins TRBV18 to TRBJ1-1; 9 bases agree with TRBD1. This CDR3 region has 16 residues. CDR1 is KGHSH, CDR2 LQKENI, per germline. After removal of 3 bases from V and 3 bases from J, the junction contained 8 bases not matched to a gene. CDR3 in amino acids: CASSPTRTGVYTEAFF. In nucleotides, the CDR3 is TGTGCCAGCTCACCTACGAGGACAGGGGTATACACTGAAGCTTTCTTT.

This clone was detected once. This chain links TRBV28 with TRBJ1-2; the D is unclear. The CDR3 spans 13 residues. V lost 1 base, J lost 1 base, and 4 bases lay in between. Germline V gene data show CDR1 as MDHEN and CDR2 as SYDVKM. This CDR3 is CASSLSSNYGYTF. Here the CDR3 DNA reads TGTGCCAGCAGTTTATCCAGTAACTATGGCTACACCTTC.

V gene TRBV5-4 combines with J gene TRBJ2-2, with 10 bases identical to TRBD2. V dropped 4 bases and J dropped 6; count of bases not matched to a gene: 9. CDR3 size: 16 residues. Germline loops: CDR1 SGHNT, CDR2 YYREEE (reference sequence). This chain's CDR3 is CASSPTSGHKAGELFF. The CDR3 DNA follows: TGTGCCAGCAGCCCGACTAGCGGGCACAAGGCCGGGGAGCTGTTTTTT.

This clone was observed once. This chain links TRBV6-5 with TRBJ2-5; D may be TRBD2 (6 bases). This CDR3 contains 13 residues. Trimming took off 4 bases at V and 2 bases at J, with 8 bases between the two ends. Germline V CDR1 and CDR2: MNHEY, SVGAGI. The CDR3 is CASSWSGQETQYF. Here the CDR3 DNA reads TGTGCCAGCAGTTGGAGCGGGCAAGAGACCCAGTACTTC.

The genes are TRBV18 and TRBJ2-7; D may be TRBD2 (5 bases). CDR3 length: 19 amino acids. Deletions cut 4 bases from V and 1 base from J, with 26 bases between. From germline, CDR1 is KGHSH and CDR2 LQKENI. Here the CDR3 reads CASSLYYGRAGEPSYEQYF. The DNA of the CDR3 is TGTGCCAGCTCACTTTATTATGGGCGGGCGGGCGAGCCGTCCTACGAGCAGTACTTC. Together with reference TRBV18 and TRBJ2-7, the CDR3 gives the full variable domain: NAGVMQNPRHLVRRRGQEARLRCSPMKGHSHVYWYRQLPEEGLKFMVYLQKENIIDESGMPKERFSAEFPKEGPSILRIQQVVRGDSAAYFCASSLYYGRAGEPSYEQYFGPGTRLTVT.

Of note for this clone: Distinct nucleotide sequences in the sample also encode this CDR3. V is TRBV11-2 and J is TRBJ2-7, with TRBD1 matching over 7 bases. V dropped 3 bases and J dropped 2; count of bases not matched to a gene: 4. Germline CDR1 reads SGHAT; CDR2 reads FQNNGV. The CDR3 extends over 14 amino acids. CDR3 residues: CASSFGTATYEQYF. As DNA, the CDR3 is TGTGCCAGCAGCTTCGGGACAGCGACCTACGAGCAGTACTTC.

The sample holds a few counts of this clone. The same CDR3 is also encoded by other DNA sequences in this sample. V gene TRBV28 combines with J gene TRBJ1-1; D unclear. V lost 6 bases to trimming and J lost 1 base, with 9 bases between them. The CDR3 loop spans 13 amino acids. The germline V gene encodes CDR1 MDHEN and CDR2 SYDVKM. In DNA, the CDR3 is TGTGCCAGCAGCTCGAACTGGAACACTGAAGCTTTCTTT. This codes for CASSSNWNTEAFF.

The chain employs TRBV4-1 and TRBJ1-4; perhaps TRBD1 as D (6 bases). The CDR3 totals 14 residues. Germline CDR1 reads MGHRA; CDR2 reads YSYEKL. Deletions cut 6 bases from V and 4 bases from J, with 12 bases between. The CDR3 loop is CASRNRDRNEKLFF. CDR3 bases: TGCGCCAGCAGGAACAGGGACCGTAATGAAAAACTGTTTTTT.

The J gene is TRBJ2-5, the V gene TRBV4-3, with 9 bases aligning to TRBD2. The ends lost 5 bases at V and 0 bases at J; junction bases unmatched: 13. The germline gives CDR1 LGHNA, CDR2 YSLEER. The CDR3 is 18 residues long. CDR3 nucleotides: TGCGCCAGCAGCTATAGCATACTAGCGGGTTATGACCAAGAGACCCAGTACTTC. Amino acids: CASSYSILAGYDQETQYF.

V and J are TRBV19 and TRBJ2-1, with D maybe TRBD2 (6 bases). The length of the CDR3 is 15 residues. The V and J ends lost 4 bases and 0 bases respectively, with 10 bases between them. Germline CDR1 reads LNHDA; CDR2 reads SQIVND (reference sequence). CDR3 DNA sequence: TGTGCCAGTAGTACGGACGGGGGCTCCTACAATGAGCAGTTCTTC. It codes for CASSTDGGSYNEQFF.

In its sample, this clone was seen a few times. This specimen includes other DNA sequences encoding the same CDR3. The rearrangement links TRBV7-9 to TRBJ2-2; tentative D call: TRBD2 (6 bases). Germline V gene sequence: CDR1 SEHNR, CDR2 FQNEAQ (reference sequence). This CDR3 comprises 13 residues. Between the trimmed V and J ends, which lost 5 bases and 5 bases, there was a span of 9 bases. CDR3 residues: CASSPGLTGELFF. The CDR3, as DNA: TGTGCCAGCAGCCCGGGACTTACCGGGGAGCTGTTTTTT.

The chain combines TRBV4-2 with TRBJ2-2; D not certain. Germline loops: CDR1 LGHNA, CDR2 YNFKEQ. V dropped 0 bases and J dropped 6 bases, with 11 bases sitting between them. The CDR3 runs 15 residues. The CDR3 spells CASSQEFRVAGELFF. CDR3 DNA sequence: TGTGCCAGCAGCCAAGAGTTCCGTGTGGCCGGGGAGCTGTTTTTT.

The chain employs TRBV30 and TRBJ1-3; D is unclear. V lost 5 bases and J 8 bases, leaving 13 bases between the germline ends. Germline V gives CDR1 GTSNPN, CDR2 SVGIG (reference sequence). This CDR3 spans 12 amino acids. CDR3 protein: CAWLDPVDTIYF. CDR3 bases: TGTGCCTGGCTGGACCCCGTGGACACCATATATTTT.

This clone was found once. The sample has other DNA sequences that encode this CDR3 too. CDR3 nucleotides: TGTGCCAGCAGTCTTCGGACAGGGACTGAAGCTTTCTTT. Amino acids: CASSLRTGTEAFF. This chain links TRBV27 with TRBJ1-1; 8 bases fit TRBD1. Germline lookup yields CDR1 MNHEY and CDR2 SMNVEV (reference sequence). The junction had 4 bases not matched to a gene; V was cut back by 5 bases and J by 5 bases. This CDR3 has 13 residues.

As DNA, the CDR3 is TGTGCCAGCAGTTTACGACTAGCGGGAGGGGCCGGGGAGCTGTTTTTT. The encoded protein is CASSLRLAGGAGELFF. The chain carries TRBV27 and TRBJ2-2, with TRBD2 identical over 14 bases. The CDR3 loop spans 16 amino acids. CDR1 and CDR2 (germline): MNHEY, SMNVEV (reference sequence). The trim removed 2 bases at V and 6 bases at J, leaving 2 bases unmatched.